These T cell receptor beta chains were read from a single sample in a study of radiotherapy plus CTLA-4 blockade in lung cancer. Method: immunoSEQ multiplex PCR; TCRdb's copy keeps in-frame clones and lacks some. This table holds roughly 100,000 clones, approximately 81% found once. This sample comprised peripheral blood, obtained from a patient treated with radiotherapy plus ipilimumab. The receptors come from a human donor with non-small cell lung cancer that progressed on radiotherapy plus ipilimumab. Some clones in this sample may be carry-over from other donors' samples. Both conserved end residues are part of each CDR3. Each record gives: clone size, V gene, J gene, CDR3 length, D gene, CDR3 protein, CDR3 DNA. A D gene is named only where the DNA matches it firmly. Rows give clone size only sometimes, using once, few, many, or a class for an expanded clone.

clone size: once
V gene: TRBV4-2
J gene: TRBJ1-2
CDR3 length: 14
D gene: .
CDR3 protein: CASSQDKGFYGYTF
CDR3 DNA: TGTGCCAGCAGCCAAGATAAGGGGTTCTATGGCTACACCTTC

clone size: .
V gene: TRBV18
J gene: TRBJ2-7
CDR3 length: 15
D gene: TRBD1
CDR3 protein: CASSLSGQGGHEQYF
CDR3 DNA: TGTGCCAGCTCACTATCAGGACAGGGGGGCCACGAGCAGTACTTC

clone size: .
V gene: TRBV2
J gene: TRBJ1-5
CDR3 length: 14
D gene: .
CDR3 protein: CASQWIRDNQPQHF
CDR3 DNA: TGTGCCAGCCAATGGATTCGGGACAATCAGCCCCAGCATTTT

clone size: .
V gene: TRBV4-3
J gene: TRBJ1-2
CDR3 length: 16
D gene: TRBD1
CDR3 protein: CASSQDTRDRGYGYTF
CDR3 DNA: TGCGCCAGCAGCCAAGATACACGGGACAGGGGCTATGGCTACACCTTC

clone size: .
V gene: TRBV9
J gene: TRBJ1-6
CDR3 length: 15
D gene: .
CDR3 protein: CASRDLAQGPSPLHF
CDR3 DNA: TGTGCCAGCAGGGACCTGGCCCAGGGTCCTTCACCCCTCCACTTT

clone size: .
V gene: TRBV7-3
J gene: TRBJ2-1
CDR3 length: 15
D gene: TRBD1
CDR3 protein: CASSLGQTGYNEQFF
CDR3 DNA: TGTGCCAGCAGCTTGGGACAGACCGGGTACAATGAGCAGTTCTTC

clone size: .
V gene: TRBV6-6
J gene: TRBJ2-1
CDR3 length: 16
D gene: TRBD1
CDR3 protein: CASRSTPDRGNNEQFF
CDR3 DNA: TGTGCCAGCAGATCGACCCCGGACAGGGGAAACAATGAGCAGTTCTTC

clone size: .
V gene: TRBV4-3
J gene: TRBJ1-2
CDR3 length: 14
D gene: .
CDR3 protein: CASSQAGGDYGYTF
CDR3 DNA: TGCGCCAGCAGCCAAGCAGGAGGGGACTATGGCTACACCTTC

clone size: .
V gene: TRBV4-2
J gene: TRBJ2-2
CDR3 length: 18
D gene: TRBD1
CDR3 protein: CASPRRGTGFTDTGELFF
CDR3 DNA: TGTGCCAGTCCCCGGAGAGGGACAGGGTTTACGGACACCGGGGAGCTGTTTTTT

clone size: .
V gene: TRBV7-2
J gene: TRBJ1-3
CDR3 length: 14
D gene: .
CDR3 protein: CASSLEVAGNTIYF
CDR3 DNA: TGTGCCAGCAGCTTAGAAGTTGCTGGAAACACCATATATTTT

clone size: .
V gene: TRBV7-8
J gene: TRBJ1-2
CDR3 length: 15
D gene: .
CDR3 protein: CASSLVGGVDYGYTF
CDR3 DNA: TGTGCCAGCAGCTTAGTTGGGGGGGTCGACTATGGCTACACCTTC

clone size: .
V gene: TRBV4-3
J gene: TRBJ2-5
CDR3 length: 15
D gene: TRBD1
CDR3 protein: CASSQDLDRAETQYF
CDR3 DNA: TGCGCCAGCAGCCAAGATCTGGACAGGGCAGAGACCCAGTACTTC

clone size: .
V gene: TRBV5-6
J gene: TRBJ2-7
CDR3 length: 13
D gene: .
CDR3 protein: CASSLGRSYEQYF
CDR3 DNA: TGTGCCAGCAGCTTAGGTCGAAGCTACGAGCAGTACTTC

clone size: once
V gene: TRBV5-1
J gene: TRBJ2-1
CDR3 length: 17
D gene: TRBD2
CDR3 protein: CASSPGTSGGAYNEQFF
CDR3 DNA: TGCGCCAGCAGCCCCGGGACTAGCGGGGGGGCCTACAATGAGCAGTTCTTC

clone size: .
V gene: TRBV5-1
J gene: TRBJ2-5
CDR3 length: 15
D gene: .
CDR3 protein: CASSMYQTVPETQYF
CDR3 DNA: TGCGCCAGCAGCATGTACCAGACAGTCCCAGAGACCCAGTACTTC

clone size: .
V gene: TRBV30
J gene: TRBJ2-7
CDR3 length: 13
D gene: .
CDR3 protein: CAWESLGVREQYF
CDR3 DNA: TGTGCCTGGGAAAGCTTAGGGGTTCGCGAGCAGTACTTC

clone size: once
V gene: TRBV5-1
J gene: TRBJ1-4
CDR3 length: 16
D gene: .
CDR3 protein: CASSLLGTATNEKLFF
CDR3 DNA: TGCGCCAGCAGCTTGCTGGGAACCGCAACTAATGAAAAACTGTTTTTT

clone size: .
V gene: TRBV11-3
J gene: TRBJ2-1
CDR3 length: 14
D gene: .
CDR3 protein: CASSFQGTYNEQFF
CDR3 DNA: TGTGCCAGCAGCTTCCAGGGGACCTACAATGAGCAGTTCTTC

clone size: .
V gene: TRBV7-2
J gene: TRBJ1-6
CDR3 length: 13
D gene: TRBD1
CDR3 protein: CATSTGGNSPLHF
CDR3 DNA: TGTGCCACTTCGACAGGGGGTAATTCACCCCTCCACTTT

clone size: .
V gene: TRBV5-1
J gene: TRBJ2-5
CDR3 length: 14
D gene: .
CDR3 protein: CASKGGEIQETQYF
CDR3 DNA: TGCGCCAGCAAGGGCGGGGAGATCCAAGAGACCCAGTACTTC

clone size: .
V gene: TRBV15
J gene: TRBJ2-5
CDR3 length: 14
D gene: .
CDR3 protein: CATSRDIAQETQYF
CDR3 DNA: TGTGCCACCAGCAGAGATATAGCGCAAGAGACCCAGTACTTC

clone size: .
V gene: TRBV7-7
J gene: TRBJ2-7
CDR3 length: 15
D gene: TRBD2
CDR3 protein: CASSPRLAGPYEQYF
CDR3 DNA: TGTGCTAGCAGTCCCAGACTAGCGGGACCCTACGAGCAGTACTTC